The 27 T cell receptor beta chains below were found in one sample sequenced in a study of tumor-infiltrating lymphocytes in primary liver carcinoma. RNA and DNA were co-extracted from approximately 20-30 mg of unsorted bulk tissue. The authors made TCR beta cDNA from around 500 ng total RNA with a constant-region primer. ARM-PCR was slightly modified, and three nested multiplex PCR rounds with it gave rise to the TCR beta libraries. The first two PCR rounds used TRBV1-TRBV30 primers with a Cbeta primer, 9 to 11 cycles each. TCRdb re-called the multiplex PCR reads with MiXCR, one entry per CDR3 protein. The profile shows 95,000 to 100,000 distinct CDR3 sequences, about 63% of them singletons. Material for sequencing was liver tumor tissue from sampling region 2. Subset: tumor region T2, inferior pole. The receptors stem from a woman in her sixties or seventies with primary liver carcinoma and hepatitis B virus infection.

Details on this clonotype: This may come from a read error, since a much larger clone is one base off. The rearrangement uses TRBV5-8 and TRBJ2-5; 14 nucleotides agree with TRBD2. The CDR3 spans 16 residues. Germline trimming cut 5 bases from V and 5 bases from J; bases unmatched to any gene: 8. Germline CDR1 reads SGHTS; CDR2 reads YDEGEE. The CDR3 region is CASRTGTSGRLETQYF. CDR3 in DNA: TGTGCCAGCAGGACAGGGACTAGCGGGAGACTGGAGACCCAGTACTTC.

The chain joins TRBV10-3 to TRBJ1-5; D may be TRBD1 (6 bases). This CDR3 is 15 amino acids long. The germline CDR1 and CDR2 sequences are ENHRY and SYGVKD. V lost 8 bases to trimming and J lost 2 bases, with 16 bases between them. In DNA, the CDR3 is TGTGCCATCGCGGAGGCAGGGGCTGGCAATCAGCCCCAGCATTTT. Its protein product is CAIAEAGAGNQPQHF.

Points on this clonotype: The junction shows a germline mismatch at one end, possibly a read error. This chain uses TRBV28 with TRBJ2-5; 7 nucleotides match TRBD2. Germline CDR1 and CDR2: MDHEN and SYDVKM. This CDR3 has 15 amino acids. CDR3 bases: TGTACCAGCAGTTTAGGCGGGAGTGGAATAGAGACCCAGTACTTC. This translates into CTSSLGGSGIETQYF. The complete variable domain, with remaining parts taken from reference TRBV28 and TRBJ2-5, reads DVKVTQSSRYLVKRTGEKVFLECVQDMDHENMFWYRQDPGLGLRLIYFSYDVKMKEKGDIPEGYSVSREKKERFSLILESASTNQTSMYLCTSSLGGSGIETQYFGPGTRLLVL.

The chain carries TRBV12-3 or TRBV12-4 and TRBJ2-7, with D maybe TRBD2 (5 bases). The CDR3 has 15 residues. V was clipped by 5 bases and J by 1 base, with 15 bases between them. CDR3 region: CASSIGRDTSYEQYF. The CDR3 region has the DNA TGTGCCAGCAGTATAGGGAGAGACACTTCCTACGAGCAGTACTTC.

This chain connects TRBV29-1 to TRBJ1-2, with 7 bases identical to TRBD1. After removal of 6 bases from V and 2 bases from J, the junction contained 3 bases not matched to a gene. CDR1 is SQVTM and CDR2 is ANQGSEA in the germline V gene. The CDR3 covers 12 residues. The CDR3 is CSVGGRNYGYTF. CDR3 bases: TGCAGCGTAGGGGGCAGAAACTATGGCTACACCTTC.

On this clonotype itself: A junction end diverges from the germline sequence, so it may reflect a read error. V usage is TRBV5-4 and J usage is TRBJ2-6; possibly TRBD2 for D (6 bases). From germline, CDR1 is SGHNT and CDR2 YYREEE (reference sequence). This CDR3 is 18 amino acids long. The CDR3 is CASTLGLEGGAGATVLTF. The DNA of the CDR3 is TGTGCCAGCACCTTGGGCCTAGAGGGAGGAGCTGGGGCCACCGTCCTGACTTTC.

This chain links TRBV5-4 with TRBJ1-1, with 8 nucleotides matching TRBD1. The CDR3 has 16 amino acids. Losses at the gene ends were 2 bases for V and 0 bases for J; bases not matched to a gene: 6. Germline lookup yields CDR1 SGHNT and CDR2 YYREEE (reference sequence). CDR3 residues: CASSLPPGQVNTEAFF. Written as DNA, the CDR3 is TGTGCCAGCAGCTTACCCCCGGGACAGGTGAACACTGAAGCTTTCTTT.

This clonotype was seen at least ten times. The V gene is TRBV28, the J gene TRBJ2-6; D remains unclear. CDR1 is MDHEN and CDR2 is SYDVKM in the germline V gene. The ends were cut back, 8 bases at V and 0 bases at J, with 8 bases in the middle. The CDR3 has 14 amino acids. CDR3 DNA: TGTGCCAGCGGAGAGCCCTCTGGGGCCAACGTCCTGACTTTC. This sequence encodes CASGEPSGANVLTF.

With respect to this clonotype: Just one base apart from a much larger clone, this may be a read error. The CDR3 sequence is CSVGQATDTQHF. The CDR3 nucleotides read TGCAGCGTAGGACAGGCCACAGATACGCAGCATTTT. The genes are TRBV29-1 and TRBJ2-3, with 7 nucleotides matching TRBD1. The J call may be faulty, since TRBJ1-5 better matches the DNA end. CDR1 is SQVTM, CDR2 ANQGSEA, per germline. The CDR3 totals 12 residues.

A note on this clonotype: The CDR3 ends on some other residue instead of the conserved phenylalanine or tryptophan, so this is likely a read error. V gene TRBV11-3 combines with J gene TRBJ2-1; the D is unclear. Germline V CDR1 and CDR2: SGHNT, YENEEA. The CDR3 totals 17 residues. This chain's CDR3 is CASSLNPRSFSCNEQFS. Here the CDR3 DNA reads TGTGCCAGCAGCTTAAATCCCAGGAGTTTTTCCTGCAATGAGCAGTTCTCC.

A remark on this clonotype: The CDR3 end shows no conserved phenylalanine or tryptophan, and so a read error is likely. The DNA is left out, because the CDR3 cannot be placed on it with certainty; the CDR3 is given as TCRdb lists it. The genes are TRBV12-3 or TRBV12-4 and TRBJ2-3; TRBD2, the D gene given by the table, was not confirmed from the DNA. The CDR3 length is 12 residues, termini included. CDR3 loop: CASSLEEDTHYY.

This clonotype has just one count. One end of the junction fails to match germline, which may point to a read error. The rearrangement joins TRBV4-2 to TRBJ1-1; the D gene is possibly TRBD1 (5 bases). The CDR3 consists of 16 residues. CDR1 LGHNA and CDR2 YNFKEQ come from the germline V gene. The DNA of the CDR3 is TGCGCCAGCAGCTATAAGGCGGCCAGGGAGGGAACTGAAGCTTTCTTT. Protein sequence: CASSYKAAREGTEAFF.

This clonotype was counted many times. This chain connects TRBV6-5 to TRBJ1-4, with D perhaps TRBD1 (6 bases). CDR3 length equals 14 residues. CDR1 is MNHEY, CDR2 SVGAGI, per germline. The V end lost 4 bases, the J end lost 0 bases, and 6 bases lay between the germline ends. CDR3 amino acids: CASSWTATNEKLFF. The CDR3 nucleotides read TGTGCCAGCAGTTGGACAGCAACTAATGAAAAACTGTTTTTT.

In this sample, this clonotype turned up a few times. The chain uses TRBV7-9 and TRBJ2-3; D gene unclear. Per germline, CDR1 SEHNR and CDR2 FQNEAQ (reference sequence). With 0 bases removed from V and 1 base from J, the gap between germline ends came to 8 bases. The CDR3 is 15 amino acids. For the CDR3, the DNA is TGTGCCAGCAGCTTAGCAGGCAGACGCACAGATACGCAGTATTTT. This codes for CASSLAGRRTDTQYF.

A remark on this clonotype: Sequence at one end of the junction differs from germline and may be a read error. This sequence joins TRBV5-1 and TRBJ2-3, with 9 bases lining up with TRBD2. There are 14 residues in the CDR3. CDR1 is SGHRS, CDR2 YFSETQ, per germline. This chain's CDR3 is CASSHSGRCDTQYF. The CDR3 DNA sequence: TGTGCCAGCAGTCACAGCGGGAGGTGCGATACGCAGTATTTT.

Remarks on this clonotype: One end of the junction fails to match germline, which may point to a read error. The genes are TRBV11-1 and TRBJ2-7; 10 bases are shared with TRBD1. The CDR3 is made up of 15 amino acids. Germline CDR1 SGHAT, CDR2 FQDESV (reference sequence). The CDR3 is CASSSAGTGDAGQYF. The CDR3 DNA follows: TGTGCAAGCAGCTCCGCCGGGACAGGGGATGCCGGACAGTACTTC.

Notes on this clonotype: A junction boundary mismatches the germline segment, possibly from a read error. The J gene is TRBJ2-1, the V gene TRBV6-1; TRBD2 matches at 11 bases. From germline, CDR1 is MNHNS and CDR2 SASEGT. This CDR3 comprises 15 residues. The CDR3 region is CASKKGLAAMGEHFF. CDR3 in DNA: TGTGCCAGCAAGAAGGGACTAGCGGCAATGGGGGAGCACTTCTTC.

This clonotype was counted at least ten times. In nucleotides, the CDR3 is TGTGCCAGCAGCTTTCGACAGGGGCCGTCGGAGACCCAGTACTTC. Protein: CASSFRQGPSETQYF. The chain has TRBV7-8 and TRBJ2-5; 8 positions agree with TRBD1. The germline V gene has CDR1 SGHVS and CDR2 FQNEAQ. J gave up 5 bases and V 3 bases, and 8 bases lay outside the gene matches. The CDR3 contains 15 residues. Supplemented by reference TRBV7-8 and TRBJ2-5, the full variable domain reads GAGVSQSPRYKVAKRGQDVALRCDPISGHVSLFWYQQALGQGPEFLTYFQNEAQLDKSGLPSDRFFAERPEGSVSTLKIQRTQQEDSAVYLCASSFRQGPSETQYFGPGTRLLVL.

Worth noting for this clonotype: The junction does not match germline at one end; this may be a read error. This chain connects TRBV4-2 to TRBJ2-3; 16 nucleotides match TRBD2. Germline V CDR1 and CDR2: LGHNA, YNFKEQ. The CDR3 runs 18 residues. The DNA of the CDR3 is TGTGCCAGCAACCAAGCGGGACTAGCGGGAGGGCGCGCGGGTGTGCAGTATTTT. It is translated as CASNQAGLAGGRAGVQYF.

About this clonotype itself: Germline and junction disagree at one end, which may indicate a read error. The chain links TRBV12-3 or TRBV12-4 to TRBJ2-2; D is tentatively TRBD1 or TRBD2 (5 bases each). The length of the CDR3 is 15 residues. CDR3 bases: TGTGCCAACAGTTTTTGGGGCGGCGGGACCGGGGAGCTGTTTTTT. Translation gives CANSFWGGGTGELFF.

V and J are TRBV2 and TRBJ2-2; no reliable D call. The CDR3 totals 13 residues. Germline V gene data show CDR1 as SNHLY and CDR2 as FYNNEI. Trimming cost V 4 bases and J 3 bases, with 6 bases left between them. This chain's CDR3 is CASSAEYTGELFF. DNA of the CDR3: TGTGCCAGCAGTGCGGAGTACACCGGGGAGCTGTTTTTT.

About this clonotype itself: At one end the junction does not follow the germline gene, possibly because of a read error. The CDR3: CASSLTQGQGYRGEKFF. The CDR3, as DNA: TGCGCCAGCAGCTTAACCCAAGGACAGGGGTACAGGGGTGAGAAGTTCTTC. The chain couples TRBV11-2 to TRBJ2-1, with TRBD1 identical over 9 bases. Per the germline V gene, CDR1 is SGHAT and CDR2 is FQNNGV. The CDR3 sequence is 17 residues long. Full variable domain (remainder filled in from reference TRBV11-2 and TRBJ2-1): EAGVAQSPRYKIIEKRQSVAFWCNPISGHATLYWYQQILGQGPKLLIQFQNNGVVDDSQLPKDRFSAERLKGVDSTLKIQPAKLEDSAVYLCASSLTQGQGYRGEKFFGPGTRLTVL.

V gene TRBV6-1 combines with J gene TRBJ1-2; D gene ambiguous. Germline-derived CDR1 and CDR2 are MNHNS and SASEGT. Between the trimmed V and J ends, which lost 5 bases and 5 bases, there was a span of 18 bases. The CDR3 has 15 residues. CDR3 nucleotide sequence: TGTGCCAGCAGTCCCGGATCGGGTGGGAATTATGGCTACACCTTC. The encoded protein is CASSPGSGGNYGYTF.

This clonotype was picked up a small number of times. This chain links TRBV11-2 with TRBJ2-1, with 14 bases identical to TRBD2. CDR1 is SGHAT, CDR2 FQNNGV, per germline. This CDR3 spans 16 amino acids. The V gene end was trimmed by 4 bases and the J gene end by 14 bases; junction bases not matched to a gene: 13. CDR3: CASSSRLAGGWDGEFF. The CDR3 region has the DNA TGTGCCAGCAGCTCCCGACTAGCGGGAGGGTGGGATGGGGAGTTCTTC.

Many counts were recorded for this clonotype. The chain links TRBV29-1 to TRBJ1-6; 7 bases are shared with TRBD1. The CDR3 length is 14 residues. CDR1 is SQVTM and CDR2 is ANQGSEA in the germline V gene. The V gene end was trimmed by 3 bases and the J gene end by 5 bases; junction bases not matched to a gene: 4. This CDR3 is CSVDDGTDNSPLHF. CDR3 bases: TGCAGCGTTGATGACGGGACAGATAATTCACCCCTCCACTTT.

This chain links TRBV11-2 with TRBJ2-1, with D maybe TRBD2 (5 bases). This CDR3 contains 15 residues. Trimming cost V 5 bases and J 16 bases, with 27 bases left between them. Looked up from germline, CDR1 is SGHAT and CDR2 is FQNNGV. In DNA form, the CDR3 reads TGTGCCAGCAGCCTCGGGATTAAATCCTACAATGGGCACTTCTTC. This codes for CASSLGIKSYNGHFF.

This sequence joins TRBV20-1 and TRBJ2-6, with TRBD1 matching 8 bases. The ends lost 3 bases at V and 0 bases at J; junction bases unmatched: 10. CDR1 is DFQATT, CDR2 SNEGSKA, per germline (reference sequence). The CDR3 loop spans 18 amino acids. The CDR3 loop reads CSASPRTGKFSGANVLTF. The CDR3 region has the DNA TGCAGTGCTAGTCCCCGGACAGGGAAATTCTCTGGGGCCAACGTCCTGACTTTC.